These 32 T cell receptor beta chains were sequenced from one sample in a study of blood T cell repertoires in COVID-19. Generated by immunoSEQ multiplex PCR, the TCRdb table keeps only in-frame clones and is missing some. The profile shows around 75,000 clones, about four fifths of them singletons. Material for sequencing was peripheral blood. These receptor sequences come from a man aged 50 or older with COVID-19, enrolled during active disease.

The rearrangement uses TRBV4-1 and TRBJ2-7, with D maybe TRBD2 (6 bases). The length of the CDR3 is 15 residues. Trimming cost V 0 bases and J 5 bases, with 14 bases left between them. Germline V gives CDR1 MGHRA, CDR2 YSYEKL. CDR3 residues: CASSQEGGRGDEQYF. In nucleotides, the CDR3 is TGCGCCAGCAGCCAAGAGGGGGGAAGAGGCGACGAGCAGTACTTC.

The V gene is TRBV9, the J gene TRBJ2-3; TRBD2 might be the D (7 bases). The length of the CDR3 is 15 residues. Per germline, CDR1 SGDLS and CDR2 YYNGEE. Deletions cut 3 bases from V and 4 bases from J, with 15 bases between. The CDR3, as DNA: TGTGCCAGCAGCGGGCTAGGGGGGAGGGCAGATACGCAGTATTTT. Its protein is CASSGLGGRADTQYF. The whole variable domain, remainder taken from reference TRBV9 and TRBJ2-3, is DSGVTQTPKHLITATGQRVTLRCSPRSGDLSVYWYQQSLDQGLQFLIQYYNGEERAKGNILERFSAQQFPDLHSELNLSSLELGDSALYFCASSGLGGRADTQYFGPGTRLTVL.

The gene calls are TRBV12-3 or TRBV12-4 and TRBJ1-5; D ambiguous. There are 13 residues in the CDR3. V dropped 2 bases and J dropped 9 bases, with 11 bases sitting between them. For the CDR3, the DNA is TGTGCCAGCAGTTTACACAGCCCTTCGCCCCAGCATTTT. It specifies CASSLHSPSPQHF.

The chain links TRBV14 to TRBJ2-2; D is unclear. Germline V gene lookup returns CDR1 SGHDN and CDR2 FVKESK. The CDR3 has 13 residues. The ends were cut back, 4 bases at V and 11 bases at J, with 14 bases in the middle. In DNA form, the CDR3 reads TGTGCCAGCAGCCTTCTGACATCAGAAGAGCTGTTTTTT. This encodes CASSLLTSEELFF. Filled out from reference TRBV14 and TRBJ2-2, the complete variable domain reads EAGVTQFPSHSVIEKGQTVTLRCDPISGHDNLYWYRRVMGKEIKFLLHFVKESKQDESGMPNNRFLAERTGGTYSTLKVQPAELEDSGVYFCASSLLTSEELFFGEGSRLTVL.

The V call is TRBV19, the J call TRBJ1-2, with D perhaps matching TRBD1 (6 bases). There are 15 residues in the CDR3. V was clipped by 4 bases and J by 4 bases, with 16 bases between them. Looked up from germline, CDR1 is LNHDA and CDR2 is SQIVND (reference sequence). The CDR3 DNA is TGTGCCAGTAGTAATACTCAAACAGGGAGCTATGGCTACACCTTC. Its protein is CASSNTQTGSYGYTF. Looking up the rest from reference TRBV19 and TRBJ1-2 gives the full variable domain: DGGITQSPKYLFRKEGQNVTLSCEQNLNHDAMYWYRQDPGQGLRLIYYSQIVNDFQKGDIAEGYSVSREKKESFPLTVTSAQKNPTAFYLCASSNTQTGSYGYTFGSGTRLTVV.

The V and J genes are TRBV7-9 and TRBJ1-5; no firm D call. This CDR3 is built from 16 residues. V shed 5 bases and J shed 3 bases, with 17 bases lying between them. From germline, CDR1 is SEHNR and CDR2 FQNEAQ (reference sequence). CDR3 in amino acids: CASSPALSGNNQPQHF. CDR3 nucleotides: TGTGCCAGCAGCCCAGCTCTATCGGGGAACAATCAGCCCCAGCATTTT.

This chain connects TRBV29-1 to TRBJ2-3; D is uncertain. Trimming cost V 3 bases and J 3 bases, with 7 bases left between them. The CDR3 runs to 12 residues. Germline V lookup: CDR1 SQVTM, CDR2 ANQGSEA. The CDR3 DNA follows: TGCAGCGTTGAGGCTTCGACAGATACGCAGTATTTT. Encoded protein: CSVEASTDTQYF.

The chain employs TRBV10-1 and TRBJ2-3, with D possibly being TRBD1 (6 bases). Germline assignment: CDR1 WNHNN and CDR2 SYGVQD (reference sequence). V was pared by 2 bases and J by 6 bases, with 12 bases between. The length of the CDR3 is 14 residues. The CDR3 DNA is TGCGCCAGCAGTGAGGGAACAGGGCCCGATACGCAGTATTTT. As protein: CASSEGTGPDTQYF.

The genes are TRBV28 and TRBJ2-1; TRBD2 matches at 12 bases. From germline, CDR1 is MDHEN and CDR2 SYDVKM. V was clipped by 7 bases and J by 3 bases; unmatched bases: 4. This CDR3 is built from 15 residues. In DNA form, the CDR3 reads TGTGCCAGCAACCTAGCGGGGGGGATCTACAATGAGCAGTTCTTC. Protein product: CASNLAGGIYNEQFF. Looking up the rest from reference TRBV28 and TRBJ2-1 gives the full variable domain: DVKVTQSSRYLVKRTGEKVFLECVQDMDHENMFWYRQDPGLGLRLIYFSYDVKMKEKGDIPEGYSVSREKKERFSLILESASTNQTSMYLCASNLAGGIYNEQFFGPGTRLTVL.

This chain uses TRBV18 with TRBJ2-2; 8 bases align to TRBD2. V gave up 3 bases and J gave up 0 bases; unmatched junction bases: 3. The germline V gene encodes CDR1 KGHSH and CDR2 LQKENI. The CDR3 is 16 residues long. CDR3 amino acids: CASSPPGGPNTGELFF. CDR3 DNA sequence: TGTGCCAGCTCACCCCCGGGGGGGCCGAACACCGGGGAGCTGTTTTTT.

V and J are TRBV11-1 and TRBJ2-1; 8 nucleotides agree with TRBD2. V lost 2 bases to trimming and J lost 3 bases; unmatched junction nucleotides: 6. Germline V gene sequence: CDR1 SGHAT, CDR2 FQDESV (reference sequence). The CDR3 has 16 residues. DNA of the CDR3: TGTGCCAGCAGCTTAAGCGGGGGCCCTCTCTACAATGAGCAGTTCTTC. It yields the protein CASSLSGGPLYNEQFF.

This clone was observed a handful of times. V is TRBV6-5 and J is TRBJ2-1; TRBD2 agrees at 10 bases. Germline lookup yields CDR1 MNHEY and CDR2 SVGAGI. The CDR3 extends over 14 amino acids. V gave up 10 bases and J gave up 7 bases; unmatched junction bases: 10. The CDR3 region has the DNA TGTGCCACAGACAGCGGGGGGGGCCGAAATGAGCAGTTCTTC. Protein product: CATDSGGGRNEQFF.

The genes are TRBV10-3 and TRBJ2-3; 9 bases agree with TRBD2. V lost 6 bases to trimming and J lost 2 bases; unmatched junction nucleotides: 12. The CDR3 runs to 17 residues. Looked up from germline, CDR1 is ENHRY and CDR2 is SYGVKD. The CDR3 DNA sequence: TGTGCCATCAGCCCCCGAAGAAGCGGGGGGATCACAGATACGCAGTATTTT. Protein sequence: CAISPRRSGGITDTQYF.

In DNA, the CDR3 is TGTGCCAGCAGCTTAGCAGGGGCAGCCTACAATGAGCAGTTCTTC. Amino acid sequence: CASSLAGAAYNEQFF. V and J are TRBV7-2 and TRBJ2-1, with a weak D call TRBD1 (5 bases). Germline V lookup: CDR1 SGHTA, CDR2 FQGNSA. The ends were cut back, 0 bases at V and 2 bases at J, with 8 bases in the middle. CDR3 length equals 15 residues. The full variable domain, its missing parts supplied by reference TRBV7-2 and TRBJ2-1, is GAGVSQSPSNKVTEKGKDVELRCDPISGHTALYWYRQSLGQGLEFLIYFQGNSAPDKSGLPSDRFSAERTGGSVSTLTIQRTQQEDSAVYLCASSLAGAAYNEQFFGPGTRLTVL.

The chain carries TRBV3-1 (or the pseudogene TRBV3-2) and TRBJ2-2, with D unclear. V lost 1 base and J lost 0, with 6 bases in between. In germline, CDR1 is LGHDT, CDR2 YNNKEL (reference sequence). The CDR3 has 15 residues. CDR3: CASSQVYSNTGELFF. The CDR3 DNA reads as TGTGCCAGCAGCCAAGTGTATTCGAACACCGGGGAGCTGTTTTTT.

This chain joins TRBV13 and TRBJ1-2; the D is unclear. This CDR3 comprises 11 residues. Germline CDR1 and CDR2: PRHDT and FYEKMQ (reference sequence). Trimming stripped 4 bases from V and 5 bases from J, with 5 bases between. CDR3 in amino acids: CASSSLYGYTF. CDR3 DNA sequence: TGTGCCAGCAGCTCCCTATATGGCTACACCTTC.

The chain recombines TRBV5-4 with TRBJ2-1; a possible D gene is TRBD1 (6 bases). This CDR3 contains 14 residues. V was pared by 3 bases and J by 3 bases, with 10 bases between. Germline V gene sequence: CDR1 SGHNT, CDR2 YYREEE (reference sequence). CDR3 loop: CASSSRTVYNEQFF. In nucleotides, the CDR3 is TGTGCCAGCAGCTCCAGGACAGTCTACAATGAGCAGTTCTTC.

The rearrangement joins TRBV6-5 to TRBJ2-6; D gene unclear. Trimming removed 5 bases at V and 2 bases at J, with 10 bases between. This CDR3 is 15 amino acids long. CDR1 and CDR2 from the germline V gene are MNHEY and SVGAGI. The CDR3 DNA sequence: TGTGCCAGCAGTACCCTAAAGCCTGGGGCCAACGTCCTGACTTTC. Encoded protein: CASSTLKPGANVLTF.

This clone is a singleton in its sample. The rearrangement uses TRBV2 and TRBJ2-2; 8 bases match TRBD2. The CDR3 has 15 amino acids. Trimming cost V 8 bases and J 0 bases; bases outside gene matches: 5. Germline loops: CDR1 SNHLY, CDR2 FYNNEI. The CDR3 DNA follows: TGTGCCAGCGAGAGACTAGCGTCGAACACCGGGGAGCTGTTTTTT. Translation gives CASERLASNTGELFF.

This clone is a singleton in its sample. The chain combines TRBV18 with TRBJ1-1; 8 nucleotides align to TRBD1. Germline CDR1 KGHSH, CDR2 LQKENI. V trimming: 6 bases; J trimming: 4 bases; junction bases outside the gene matches: 13. CDR3 length equals 16 residues. CDR3 bases: TGTGCCAGCTCCCGCAACAGGGGGGCTTACGGCACTGAAGCTTTCTTT. Its translation is CASSRNRGAYGTEAFF. The whole variable domain, remainder taken from reference TRBV18 and TRBJ1-1, is NAGVMQNPRHLVRRRGQEARLRCSPMKGHSHVYWYRQLPEEGLKFMVYLQKENIIDESGMPKERFSAEFPKEGPSILRIQQVVRGDSAAYFCASSRNRGAYGTEAFFGQGTRLTVV.

The genes are TRBV3-1 (or the pseudogene TRBV3-2) and TRBJ2-1, with 11 bases lining up with TRBD2. The CDR3 covers 14 residues. Germline V gene data show CDR1 as LGHDT and CDR2 as YNNKEL (reference sequence). The trim removed 3 bases at V and 9 bases at J, leaving 4 bases unmatched. CDR3 residues: CASSHTSGGFEQFF. The CDR3 coding sequence is TGTGCCAGCAGCCACACTAGCGGGGGTTTTGAGCAGTTCTTC.

The chain combines TRBV6-5 with TRBJ2-5; 10 nucleotides agree with TRBD2. V lost 0 bases, J lost 3 bases, and 4 bases stayed unmatched. This CDR3 region has 16 residues. Germline CDR1 and CDR2: MNHEY and SVGAGI. The CDR3: CASSYSAGGGEETQYF. The CDR3 DNA is TGTGCCAGCAGTTACTCAGCGGGGGGGGGAGAAGAGACCCAGTACTTC.

Only a few counts were recorded for this clone. The chain joins TRBV7-9 to TRBJ2-1, with D maybe TRBD1 (6 bases). The CDR3 is made up of 14 amino acids. Per germline, CDR1 SEHNR and CDR2 FQNEAQ (reference sequence). V was cut by 1 base and J by 7 bases, with 11 bases left in between. In DNA, the CDR3 is TGTGCCAGCAGCTTAGAGGTGACAGGTAATGAGCAGTTCTTC. Encoded protein: CASSLEVTGNEQFF.

The chain uses TRBV3-1 (or the pseudogene TRBV3-2) and TRBJ2-3, with 9 nucleotides matching TRBD2. Germline V gives CDR1 LGHDT, CDR2 YNNKEL (reference sequence). V lost 2 bases to trimming and J lost 4 bases; unmatched junction nucleotides: 4. CDR3 length equals 15 residues. The CDR3 loop reads CASSQMIAGADTQYF. As DNA, the CDR3 is TGTGCCAGCAGCCAAATGATAGCGGGGGCAGATACGCAGTATTTT.

The chain joins TRBV27 to TRBJ1-1; D is unclear. The germline V gene encodes CDR1 MNHEY and CDR2 SMNVEV (reference sequence). There are 14 residues in the CDR3. With 3 bases removed from V and 8 bases from J, the gap between germline ends came to 16 bases. In DNA form, the CDR3 reads TGTGCCAGCAGTTTGATCGGGGTAAACAGAGAAGCTTTCTTT. As protein: CASSLIGVNREAFF.

V usage is TRBV6-5 and J usage is TRBJ1-2, with D perhaps TRBD1 (6 bases). Germline loops: CDR1 MNHEY, CDR2 SVGAGI. V was pared by 10 bases and J by 7 bases, with 16 bases between. The CDR3 is 12 amino acids. CDR3 residues: CATARGGFGYTF. The CDR3, as DNA: TGTGCCACCGCGAGGGGGGGATTTGGCTACACCTTC.

The chain links TRBV5-1 to TRBJ2-2, with D perhaps matching TRBD1 (5 bases). The CDR3 runs 15 residues. V lost 2 bases, J lost 4 bases, and 12 bases lay in between. The germline V gene encodes CDR1 SGHRS and CDR2 YFSETQ. Written as DNA, the CDR3 is TGCGCCAGCAGCTTTAATGGGGCGCTCACCGGGGAGCTGTTTTTT. Its translation: CASSFNGALTGELFF. The full variable domain, with the rest looked up from reference TRBV5-1 and TRBJ2-2, is KAGVTQTPRYLIKTRGQQVTLSCSPISGHRSVSWYQQTPGQGLQFLFEYFSETQRNKGNFPGRFSGRQFSNSRSEMNVSTLELGDSALYLCASSFNGALTGELFFGEGSRLTVL.

V is TRBV19 and J is TRBJ1-1; 7 nucleotides line up with TRBD1. The ends lost 9 bases at V and 5 bases at J; junction bases unmatched: 15. The CDR3 length is 15 residues. Germline loops: CDR1 LNHDA, CDR2 SQIVND (reference sequence). The CDR3 protein is CASRGQAPAGTEAFF. The CDR3, as DNA: TGTGCCAGCAGAGGACAGGCCCCAGCTGGGACTGAAGCTTTCTTT.

The chain is built from TRBV9 and TRBJ2-2, with TRBD1 matching 9 bases. CDR1 SGDLS and CDR2 YYNGEE come from the germline V gene. This CDR3 is 16 amino acids long. Unmatched junction bases numbered 5, after V lost 0 bases and J lost 5 bases. The CDR3 nucleotides read TGTGCCAGCAGCGTAGAGGGACAGGGCGTTACCGGGGAGCTGTTTTTT. Translation gives CASSVEGQGVTGELFF.

The CDR3 here is CASSHGLTYEQYF. The CDR3 bases are TGTGCCAGCAGCCACGGGTTGACCTACGAGCAGTACTTC. The genes are TRBV14 and TRBJ2-7, with D unresolved. This CDR3 is 13 amino acids long. Germline loops: CDR1 SGHDN, CDR2 FVKESK. Trimming pared 3 bases from V and 2 bases from J, leaving 8 bases between.

V and J are TRBV27 and TRBJ2-6; maybe TRBD1 (6 bases). The germline V gene encodes CDR1 MNHEY and CDR2 SMNVEV (reference sequence). The CDR3 runs 19 residues. Trimming shortened V by 3 bases and J by 0 bases, and 18 bases separated the two germline ends. CDR3 loop: CASSLGPRDIFSGANVLTF. CDR3 sequence (DNA): TGTGCCAGCAGTTTGGGCCCCCGGGACATCTTCTCTGGGGCCAACGTCCTGACTTTC.

The chain couples TRBV6-6 to TRBJ1-5, with TRBD1 identical over 7 bases. This CDR3 region has 16 residues. J gave up 1 base and V 4 bases, and 7 bases lay outside the gene matches. Per germline, CDR1 MNHNY and CDR2 SVGAGI (reference sequence). The CDR3 loop reads CASSSRQGGSNQPQHF. The CDR3 DNA is TGTGCCAGCAGTTCTCGACAGGGTGGAAGCAATCAGCCCCAGCATTTT.